This T cell receptor (beta chain) stems from a study of blood T cell repertoires in COVID-19. This CDR3 has 14 amino acids. Trimming at V came to 4 bases and at J to 11 bases, leaving 13 bases not matched to a gene. The germline V gene has CDR1 SEHNR and CDR2 FQNEAQ (reference sequence). Those enrolled, adults aged roughly 18 to 89 years, came from around 25 US areas. Donors were grouped by their self-reported clinical history. Assay used: immunoSEQ multiplex PCR; TCRdb lists only in-frame clones, some missing. The data show 350,000 to 400,000 clones, with 80% to 90% seen just once and 0.95% to 1.1% held by the top ten.

V is TRBV7-9 and J is TRBJ2-7; 8 positions agree with TRBD2. This clonotype originated in a young man who had recovered from COVID-19. The sequenced sample consisted of PBMCs or T cells enriched from blood (not recorded which). The CDR3 sequence is CASSSLSGIGWKYF. The CDR3 nucleotides read TGTGCCAGCAGCTCTCTTAGCGGGATAGGTTGGAAGTACTTC.